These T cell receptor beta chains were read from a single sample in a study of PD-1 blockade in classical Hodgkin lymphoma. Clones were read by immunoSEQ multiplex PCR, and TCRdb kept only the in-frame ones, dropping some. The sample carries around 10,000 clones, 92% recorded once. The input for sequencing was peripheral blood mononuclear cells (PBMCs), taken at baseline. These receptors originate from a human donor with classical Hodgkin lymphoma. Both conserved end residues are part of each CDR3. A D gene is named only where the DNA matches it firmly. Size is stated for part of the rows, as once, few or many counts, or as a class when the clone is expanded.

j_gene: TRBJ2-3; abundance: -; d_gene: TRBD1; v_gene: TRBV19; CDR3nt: TGTGCCAGTAACTTGGGACAGGGGACAGATACGCAGTATTTT; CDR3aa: CASNLGQGTDTQYF
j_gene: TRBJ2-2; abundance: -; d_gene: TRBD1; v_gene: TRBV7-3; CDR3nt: TGTGCCAGCAGCTATGTCTCGGGGGGACAGGGGAACACCGGGGAGCTGTTTTTT; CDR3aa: CASSYVSGGQGNTGELFF
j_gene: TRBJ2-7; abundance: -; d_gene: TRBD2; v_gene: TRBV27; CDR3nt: TGTGCCAGCAGTCCCCTAGCGGGCCCCTACGAGCAGTACTTC; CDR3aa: CASSPLAGPYEQYF
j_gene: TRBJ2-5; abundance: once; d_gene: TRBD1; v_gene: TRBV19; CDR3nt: TGTGCCACCGCCGGGACAGGGGCAGAGACCCAGTACTTC; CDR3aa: CATAGTGAETQYF
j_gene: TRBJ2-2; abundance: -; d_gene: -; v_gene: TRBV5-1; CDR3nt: TGCGCCAGCAGCCCGACGGGGGCCAACACCGGGGAGCTGTTTTTT; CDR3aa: CASSPTGANTGELFF
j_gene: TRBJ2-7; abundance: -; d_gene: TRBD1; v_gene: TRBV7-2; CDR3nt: TGTGCCAGCAGCACCCGGACAGGGGGGTACTACGAGCAGTACTTC; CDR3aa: CASSTRTGGYYEQYF
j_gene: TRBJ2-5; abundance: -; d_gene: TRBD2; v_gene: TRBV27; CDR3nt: TGTGCCAGCAGCCTCGACTTGGCGGGAGTATGTCAAGAGACCCAGTACTTC; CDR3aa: CASSLDLAGVCQETQYF
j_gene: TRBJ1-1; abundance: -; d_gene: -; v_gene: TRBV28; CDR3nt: TGTGCCAGCAGTTTGGGGGTTAGGGACACTGAAGCTTTCTTT; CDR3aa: CASSLGVRDTEAFF
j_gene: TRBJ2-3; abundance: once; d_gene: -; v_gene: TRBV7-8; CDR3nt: TGTGCCAGCAGCTTATCGGCCGGGGCTGGCACAGATACGCAGTATTTT; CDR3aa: CASSLSAGAGTDTQYF
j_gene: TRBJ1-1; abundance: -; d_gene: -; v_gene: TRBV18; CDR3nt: TGTGCCAGCTCAATCAAACGGGGGGAGGGAACTGAAGCTTTCTTT; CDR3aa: CASSIKRGEGTEAFF
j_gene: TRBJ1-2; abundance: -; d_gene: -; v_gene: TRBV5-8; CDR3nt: TGTGCCAGCGGGCGGGGGACCCATCGCGGCTACACCTTC; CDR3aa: CASGRGTHRGYTF
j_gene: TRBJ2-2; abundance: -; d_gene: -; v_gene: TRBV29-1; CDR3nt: TGCAGCGTTGTGCCAGGCACCGGGGAGCTGTTTTTT; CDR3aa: CSVVPGTGELFF
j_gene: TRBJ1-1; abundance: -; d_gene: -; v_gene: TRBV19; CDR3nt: TGTGCCAGTCGAGGGGGAGGGACTGAAGCTTTCTTT; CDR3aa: CASRGGGTEAFF
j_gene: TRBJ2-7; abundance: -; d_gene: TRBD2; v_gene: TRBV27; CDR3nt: TGTGCCAGCAGTAAGGAGCCACTAGCGGGAGTATCCCCGCGAATCCGAAAGCAGTACTTC; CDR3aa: CASSKEPLAGVSPRIRKQYF
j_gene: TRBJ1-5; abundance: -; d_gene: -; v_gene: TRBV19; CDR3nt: TGTGCCAGTAGTAGGGGGACCAATAGCAATCAGCCCCAGCATTTT; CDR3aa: CASSRGTNSNQPQHF
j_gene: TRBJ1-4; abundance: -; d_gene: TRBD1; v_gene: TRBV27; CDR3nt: TGTGCCAGCACCCTGACAGGGGGCAATGAAAAACTGTTTTTT; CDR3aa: CASTLTGGNEKLFF